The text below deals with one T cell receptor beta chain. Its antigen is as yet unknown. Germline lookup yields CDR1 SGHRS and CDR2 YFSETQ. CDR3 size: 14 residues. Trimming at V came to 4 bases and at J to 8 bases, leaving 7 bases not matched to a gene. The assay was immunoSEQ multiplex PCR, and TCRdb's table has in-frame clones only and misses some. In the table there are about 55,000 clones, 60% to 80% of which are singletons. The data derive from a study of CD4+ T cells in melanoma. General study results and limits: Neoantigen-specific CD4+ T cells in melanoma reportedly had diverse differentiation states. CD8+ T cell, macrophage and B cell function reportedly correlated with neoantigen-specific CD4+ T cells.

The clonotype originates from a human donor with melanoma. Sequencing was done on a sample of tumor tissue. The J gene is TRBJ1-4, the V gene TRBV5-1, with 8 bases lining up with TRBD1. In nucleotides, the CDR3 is TGCGCCAGCAGCGAGAGACAGGGGAACGAAAAACTGTTTTTT. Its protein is CASSERQGNEKLFF.